What follows are 2 T cell receptor beta chains derived from one specimen sequenced in a study of T cell responses to AZD1222 COVID-19 vaccine. Produced via immunoSEQ multiplex PCR; TCRdb's table is partial and in-frame only. The data show 55,000 to 60,000 clones, 75% to 90% seen once. The starting material was peripheral blood, obtained on day 0 of MenACWY control vaccination. The source of these receptors is an adult in good health.

The CDR3 spells CASSLAAGDEQFF. CDR3 nucleotides: TGTGCCAGCAGCTTAGCCGCAGGTGATGAGCAGTTCTTC. The genes are TRBV7-6 and TRBJ2-1, with D unresolved. The CDR3 consists of 13 residues. Germline assignment: CDR1 SGHVS and CDR2 FNYEAQ. V was trimmed by 0 bases and J by 8 bases, leaving 8 bases between them.

V is TRBV4-1 and J is TRBJ1-2; a possible D gene is TRBD1 (5 bases). The CDR3 totals 14 residues. Germline CDR1 and CDR2: MGHRA and YSYEKL. V was cut by 5 bases and J by 5 bases, with 15 bases left in between. The CDR3 loop is CASSTPGQGYGYTF. CDR3 sequence (DNA): TGCGCCAGCAGCACCCCGGGGCAGGGATATGGCTACACCTTC.